This T cell receptor beta chain was sequenced during a study of T cells after yellow fever vaccination. 5'RACE template switching produced TCR cDNA carrying a universal primer site and UMIs. TCRdb re-derived calls from the 5' RACE reads in MiXCR, one entry per CDR3 protein. Among 100,000 to 150,000 distinct CDR3 sequences listed, 13% to 15% were seen once. A remark on this clonotype: Mismatch with germline at one junction end may stem from a read error.

Germline V gene data show CDR1 as SGHAT and CDR2 as FQNNGV. This CDR3 is 13 amino acids long. The sequencing used CD8+ T cells sorted from PBMCs, collected 5 days after the yellow fever booster vaccination. This clonotype was obtained from a man between 18 and 35 years old who received the YFV17D yellow fever vaccine. The chain is built from TRBV11-2 and TRBJ2-3, with 8 positions matching TRBD2. CDR3 protein: CASSLDIAGSQHF. In DNA, the CDR3 is TGTGCCAGCAGCTTAGACATAGCGGGGTCTCAACATTTT.